One sample yielded the 27 T cell receptor beta chains listed below, sequenced in a study of shared clonotypes between healthy human individuals. Generated by immunoSEQ multiplex PCR, the TCRdb table keeps only in-frame clones and is missing some. This table holds 2,100,000 or so clones, 90% to 96% found once. The sequencing input was naive CD4+ T cells sorted from blood. Subset reported: CD45RA+ positively selected. Receptors were obtained from a young man in good health.

CDR3 sequence reads: CASSPSPREQYF. The CDR3 DNA is TGTGCCAGCAGCCCGTCTCCTAGGGAGCAGTACTTC. The rearrangement uses TRBV14 and TRBJ2-7; D remains unclear. Per germline, CDR1 SGHDN and CDR2 FVKESK. Trimming pared 4 bases from V and 7 bases from J, leaving 11 bases between. The CDR3 spans 12 residues.

The V call is TRBV19, the J call TRBJ2-1, with D possibly TRBD2 on 6 matching bases. V gave up 1 base and J gave up 4 bases, with 8 bases separating them. The CDR3 runs to 14 residues. Germline values: CDR1 LNHDA, CDR2 SQIVND (reference sequence). CDR3 DNA sequence: TGTGCCAGTAGTATAGCGGGAGCTTACAATGAGCAGTTCTTC. It codes for CASSIAGAYNEQFF.

Remarks on this clone: Within the sample, other DNA sequences also encode this same CDR3. The chain carries TRBV5-4 and TRBJ1-2; D gene uncertain. The germline gives CDR1 SGHNT, CDR2 YYREEE (reference sequence). The CDR3 extends over 13 amino acids. The V end lost 4 bases, the J end lost 2 bases, and 9 bases lay between the germline ends. In DNA form, the CDR3 reads TGTGCCAGCAGCCCGGACGTAAACTATGGCTACACCTTC. Its translation is CASSPDVNYGYTF.

The chain links TRBV19 to TRBJ2-4; D might be TRBD2 (6 bases). The CDR3 extends over 16 amino acids. Trimming took 3 bases from V and 2 from J, leaving 14 bases between them. Germline V gene lookup returns CDR1 LNHDA and CDR2 SQIVND (reference sequence). CDR3 protein: CASSIGRSSPKNIQYF. The CDR3 bases are TGTGCCAGTAGTATTGGGAGGAGCAGCCCCAAAAACATTCAGTACTTC.

The chain combines TRBV2 with TRBJ2-7; 9 bases agree with TRBD1. Germline assignment: CDR1 SNHLY and CDR2 FYNNEI. The CDR3 contains 15 residues. V lost 7 bases to trimming and J lost 1 base; unmatched junction nucleotides: 8. The CDR3 sequence: CASNGQGLGSYEQYF. The CDR3, as DNA: TGTGCCAGCAATGGACAGGGGCTGGGGTCCTACGAGCAGTACTTC.

In regard to this clone: Other DNA sequences in this sample translate to the same CDR3. This CDR3 reads CASSTDRAGSPLHF. The CDR3 DNA reads TGTGCCAGCAGTACGGACAGGGCGGGTTCACCCCTCCACTTT. The rearrangement joins TRBV6-5 to TRBJ1-6; the match to TRBD1 covers 8 bases. V trimming: 5 bases; J trimming: 9 bases; junction bases outside the gene matches: 6. CDR3 length: 14 residues. Germline values: CDR1 MNHEY, CDR2 SVGAGI.

Note on this clone: Additional DNA sequences in this sample encode the identical CDR3. V is TRBV29-1 and J is TRBJ2-7, with TRBD1 identical over 8 bases. This CDR3 has 12 amino acids. In germline, CDR1 is SQVTM, CDR2 ANQGSEA. The V gene end was trimmed by 6 bases and the J gene end by 2 bases; junction bases not matched to a gene: 3. CDR3 nucleotides: TGCAGCGTCGGGACAGGACCCTACGAGCAGTACTTC. It yields the protein CSVGTGPYEQYF.

This clone has only one observation. A read error is possible here, since a much larger clone lies one base away. Other DNA sequences from this sample encode an identical CDR3 as well. This chain joins TRBV7-3 and TRBJ1-2, with 7 bases fitting TRBD1. This CDR3 comprises 13 residues. V lost 6 bases and J lost 2; bases outside the gene matches: 3. Germline CDR1 SGHTA, CDR2 FQGTGA. The CDR3 reads CASSPDRNYGYTF. The CDR3 bases are TGTGCCAGCAGTCCGGACAGGAACTATGGCTACACCTTC. The whole variable domain, filled in from reference TRBV7-3 and TRBJ1-2, reads GAGVSQTPSNKVTEKGKYVELRCDPISGHTALYWYRQSLGQGPEFLIYFQGTGAADDSGLPNDRFFAVRPEGSVSTLKIQRTERGDSAVYLCASSPDRNYGYTFGSGTRLTVV.

CDR3 bases: TGTGCCTGGGACAGGGGGCACGACTCCTATAATTCACCCCTCCACTTT. It codes for CAWDRGHDSYNSPLHF. The V gene is TRBV30, the J gene TRBJ1-6; TRBD1 agrees at 10 bases. Germline V CDR1 and CDR2: GTSNPN, SVGIG (reference sequence). This CDR3 has 16 residues. Germline trimming cut 5 bases from V and 0 bases from J; bases unmatched to any gene: 4.

The chain recombines TRBV11-3 with TRBJ1-6, with 10 bases fitting TRBD1. The germline gives CDR1 SGHNT, CDR2 YENEEA. The V segment lost 2 bases and the J segment 8 bases; nucleotides outside the gene matches: 3. CDR3 length: 15 residues. The CDR3 DNA reads as TGTGCCAGCAGCTTACGGACAGGGGGAGATTCACCCCTCCACTTT. This codes for CASSLRTGGDSPLHF.

The chain recombines TRBV2 with TRBJ2-7; D gene unclear. The length of the CDR3 is 12 residues. CDR1 is SNHLY and CDR2 is FYNNEI in the germline V gene. Trimming removed 6 bases from V and 5 bases from J, with 11 bases in between. CDR3 sequence: CASSPLRDEQYF. CDR3 nucleotides: TGTGCCAGCAGCCCATTACGGGACGAGCAGTACTTC.

CDR3 nucleotides: TGTGCCAGCACCCCCCCAAGCCGGACCGGGGAGCTGTTTTTT. This gives the protein CASTPPSRTGELFF. The chain is built from TRBV7-2 and TRBJ2-2; D call uncertain. Germline V CDR1 and CDR2: SGHTA, FQGNSA. V was cut by 7 bases and J by 5 bases, with 14 bases left in between. The CDR3 totals 14 residues. The full variable domain, with the rest looked up from reference TRBV7-2 and TRBJ2-2, is GAGVSQSPSNKVTEKGKDVELRCDPISGHTALYWYRQSLGQGLEFLIYFQGNSAPDKSGLPSDRFSAERTGGSVSTLTIQRTQQEDSAVYLCASTPPSRTGELFFGEGSRLTVL.

The gene calls are TRBV7-2 and TRBJ2-7; TRBD2 matches 11 bases. This CDR3 comprises 15 residues. Germline V gene sequence: CDR1 SGHTA, CDR2 FQGNSA. J lost 0 bases, V lost 4 bases, and 2 bases had no gene match. The CDR3 protein is CASSSSGGSSYEQYF. As DNA, the CDR3 is TGTGCCAGCAGCTCTAGCGGGGGGTCCTCCTACGAGCAGTACTTC. Full variable domain (remainder filled in from reference TRBV7-2 and TRBJ2-7): GAGVSQSPSNKVTEKGKDVELRCDPISGHTALYWYRQSLGQGLEFLIYFQGNSAPDKSGLPSDRFSAERTGGSVSTLTIQRTQQEDSAVYLCASSSSGGSSYEQYFGPGTRLTVT.

V gene TRBV30 combines with J gene TRBJ2-6; 9 bases fit TRBD1. Germline V gene data show CDR1 as GTSNPN and CDR2 as SVGIG (reference sequence). With V trimmed by 3 bases and J by 0 bases, 6 bases remained unmatched. CDR3 size: 17 residues. The DNA of the CDR3 is TGTGCCTGGAGGAGAGGACAGGGGAGCTCTGGGGCCAACGTCCTGACTTTC. It specifies CAWRRGQGSSGANVLTF.

This clone was recorded once. J is TRBJ1-2 and V is TRBV6-1; 9 bases match TRBD1. The CDR3 length is 14 residues. V trimming: 8 bases; J trimming: 5 bases; junction bases outside the gene matches: 9. The germline V gene has CDR1 MNHNS and CDR2 SASEGT. CDR3 DNA sequence: TGTGCCAGCTCCCGACAGGGGGAAGGGTATGGCTACACCTTC. Protein: CASSRQGEGYGYTF.

To note about this clone: A junction boundary mismatches the germline segment, possibly from a read error. The CDR3 sequence: CASTPGNTEAFF. The CDR3 DNA is TGTGCCAGCACACCGGGGAACACTGAAGCTTTCTTT. The chain combines TRBV18 with TRBJ1-1; D is unclear. From germline, CDR1 is KGHSH and CDR2 LQKENI. The CDR3 covers 12 residues.

The chain is built from TRBV7-2 and TRBJ2-1; D is perhaps TRBD2 (5 bases). V lost 1 base to trimming and J lost 3 bases, with 13 bases between them. The germline V gene encodes CDR1 SGHTA and CDR2 FQGNSA. There are 16 residues in the CDR3. The CDR3 DNA sequence: TGTGCCAGCAGCTTAGTAGAGGGAGTTCTCTACAATGAGCAGTTCTTC. This codes for CASSLVEGVLYNEQFF.

With respect to this clone: The DNA is left out, because the CDR3 cannot be placed on it with certainty; the CDR3 is given as TCRdb lists it. The chain recombines TRBV19 with TRBJ1-6. In germline, CDR1 is LNHDA, CDR2 SQIVND (reference sequence). The CDR3 length equals 15 residues, ends included. This CDR3 reads CASSISALYNSPLHF.

The chain recombines TRBV5-6 with TRBJ1-2, with D possibly TRBD1 on 5 matching bases. The germline V gene has CDR1 SGHDT and CDR2 YYEEEE. Trimming removed 2 bases from V and 6 bases from J, with 17 bases in between. The length of the CDR3 is 15 residues. CDR3 coding DNA: TGTGCCAGCAGCTTTATCAGCCAGGGCAGGAATGGCTACACCTTC. It yields the protein CASSFISQGRNGYTF.

V gene TRBV5-4 combines with J gene TRBJ1-1; 7 nucleotides agree with TRBD1. The CDR3 is 17 amino acids. J was trimmed by 0 bases and V by 3 bases; bases with no gene match: 11. CDR1 is SGHNT and CDR2 is YYREEE in the germline V gene (reference sequence). CDR3 DNA: TGTGCCAGCAGCTCGACCCTAGGGGGCGGATTGAACACTGAAGCTTTCTTT. Translated: CASSSTLGGGLNTEAFF. Full variable domain (rest looked up from reference TRBV5-4 and TRBJ1-1): ETGVTQSPTHLIKTRGQQVTLRCSSQSGHNTVSWYQQALGQGPQFIFQYYREEENGRGNFPPRFSGLQFPNYSSELNVNALELDDSALYLCASSSTLGGGLNTEAFFGQGTRLTVV.

This clone came up a few times. This chain joins TRBV11-2 and TRBJ2-2; perhaps TRBD1 as D (5 bases). Trimming took 0 bases from V and 6 from J, leaving 5 bases between them. Germline values: CDR1 SGHAT, CDR2 FQNNGV. The CDR3 runs 13 residues. For the CDR3, the DNA is TGTGCCAGCAGCTTAGACAGGGCCGGGGAGCTGTTTTTT. This gives the protein CASSLDRAGELFF.

To note about this clone: Other nucleotide sequences from this sample produce the same CDR3. The chain uses TRBV5-1 and TRBJ2-1, with TRBD2 matching over 7 bases. The CDR3 covers 14 residues. V dropped 4 bases and J dropped 0; count of bases not matched to a gene: 1. CDR1 SGHRS and CDR2 YFSETQ come from the germline V gene. The CDR3 reads CASSPGGSYNEQFF. The CDR3 DNA reads TGCGCCAGCAGCCCGGGGGGCTCCTACAATGAGCAGTTCTTC.

CDR3 in DNA: TGTGCCAGCTCACCAACCCCAGGACAGGGGTGGCAGTACTTC. Amino acids: CASSPTPGQGWQYF. V is TRBV18 and J is TRBJ2-7; 9 nucleotides align to TRBD1. The V and J ends lost 2 bases and 9 bases, in that order; junction bases with no gene match: 8. Per the germline V gene, CDR1 is KGHSH and CDR2 is LQKENI. The CDR3 extends over 14 amino acids. Using reference TRBV18 and TRBJ2-7 for the parts outside the CDR3, the full variable domain is NAGVMQNPRHLVRRRGQEARLRCSPMKGHSHVYWYRQLPEEGLKFMVYLQKENIIDESGMPKERFSAEFPKEGPSILRIQQVVRGDSAAYFCASSPTPGQGWQYFGPGTRLTVT.

The CDR3 nucleotides are TGTGCCAGCAGTTCCAGACTAGCGGGTAATACAGATACGCAGTATTTT. Translated, it gives CASSSRLAGNTDTQYF. The V call is TRBV6-5, the J call TRBJ2-3; 10 bases line up with TRBD2. This CDR3 is built from 16 residues. J gave up 3 bases and V 4 bases, and 7 bases lay outside the gene matches. Looked up from germline, CDR1 is MNHEY and CDR2 is SVGAGI.

The genes are TRBV6-1 and TRBJ2-5; TRBD2 matches 14 bases. Germline CDR1 reads MNHNS; CDR2 reads SASEGT. The CDR3 runs 15 residues. V trimming: 3 bases; J trimming: 5 bases; junction bases outside the gene matches: 2. The chain's CDR3 is CASSDGTSGSETQYF. The CDR3 DNA follows: TGTGCCAGCAGTGACGGGACTAGCGGGAGTGAGACCCAGTACTTC.

The gene calls are TRBV5-6 and TRBJ2-1, with TRBD2 as a possible D gene (6 bases). Germline V gene sequence: CDR1 SGHDT, CDR2 YYEEEE. There are 17 residues in the CDR3. V lost 1 base to trimming and J lost 0 bases, with 14 bases between them. The CDR3 DNA follows: TGTGCCAGCAGCTTGATGGCGGGGACCGGCTCCTACAATGAGCAGTTCTTC. It specifies CASSLMAGTGSYNEQFF.

This chain links TRBV25-1 with TRBJ1-2; TRBD1 might be the D (6 bases). The CDR3 extends over 13 amino acids. Deletions cut 2 bases from V and 8 bases from J, with 12 bases between. Germline V gene data show CDR1 as MGHDK and CDR2 as SYGVNS. Here the CDR3 DNA reads TGTGCCAGCAGTGAAGCGGGGGCAGGAGGCTACACCTTC. Translating gives CASSEAGAGGYTF.